These T cell receptor beta chains were read from a single sample in a study of beta chain features in type 1 diabetes. Only in-frame clones appear in the TCRdb table, and some are missing; sequencing was by immunoSEQ multiplex PCR. The sample holds under 450,000 clones, 14% seen once. Sequencing was done on a sample of naive CD4+ T cells from blood. The receptors come from a man aged 30-40 years in good health. CDR3s include the opening cysteine and the closing phenylalanine or tryptophan. Fields, in order: clone size, CDR3 length, J gene, D gene, V gene, CDR3 protein, CDR3 DNA. The D gene is left open where the match is weak. Clone size, where shown, is once, few, many, or a class for clones that have expanded.

>NA|13|TRBJ1-2|NA|TRBV5-1
CASRQRVGDGYTF
TGCGCCAGCAGACAGAGGGTAGGGGATGGCTACACCTTC
>few|15|TRBJ2-3|TRBD2|TRBV28
CASRAQGLDADTQYF
TGTGCCAGCAGGGCACAAGGACTAGACGCAGATACGCAGTATTTT
>NA|16|TRBJ2-3|NA|TRBV7-2
CASSLALGQTTDTQYF
TGTGCCAGCAGCTTAGCGCTGGGGCAGACCACAGATACGCAGTATTTT
>NA|12|TRBJ2-5|NA|TRBV30
CAWSLAGGTQYF
TGTGCCTGGAGCCTCGCCGGTGGGACCCAGTACTTC
>few|15|TRBJ2-7|NA|TRBV4-3
CASSLTPEGRYEQYF
TGCGCCAGCAGCCTTACACCGGAGGGTCGCTACGAGCAGTACTTC
>NA|13|TRBJ1-2|TRBD1|TRBV7-9
CASSPPGTAGYTF
TGTGCCAGCAGCCCCCCCGGGACAGCCGGCTACACCTTC
>few|13|TRBJ2-3|NA|TRBV9
CASSVGSGDTQYF
TGTGCCAGCAGCGTGGGCTCCGGGGATACGCAGTATTTT
>few|15|TRBJ2-1|NA|TRBV29-1
CSVEDVEVGNNEQFF
TGCAGCGTTGAAGATGTGGAGGTGGGGAACAATGAGCAGTTCTTC
>NA|14|TRBJ2-5|TRBD1|TRBV2
CASNGQGASETQYF
TGTGCCAGCAACGGACAGGGGGCGTCGGAGACCCAGTACTTC
>NA|16|TRBJ1-6|TRBD1|TRBV2
CASSEAGGSYRSPLHF
TGTGCCAGCAGTGAGGCAGGGGGCAGTTATCGTTCACCCCTCCACTTT
>few|16|TRBJ2-4|NA|TRBV30
CAYHPAAGTAKNIQYF
TGTGCCTACCATCCCGCGGCAGGGACAGCCAAAAACATTCAGTACTTC
>NA|14|TRBJ2-5|TRBD1|TRBV15
CATSRDGRGETQYF
TGTGCCACCAGCAGAGATGGCAGGGGGGAGACCCAGTACTTC
>few|14|TRBJ2-3|NA|TRBV6-6
CASSYIQGTDTQYF
TGTGCCAGCAGTTACATACAAGGCACAGATACGCAGTATTTT
>NA|15|TRBJ2-3|TRBD2|TRBV9
CASSVVAGMRDTQYF
TGTGCCAGCAGCGTAGTAGCGGGCATGAGGGATACGCAGTATTTT
>few|15|TRBJ1-2|NA|TRBV4-3
CASSQEGPVAGGYTF
TGCGCCAGCAGCCAAGAGGGGCCGGTTGCGGGTGGCTACACCTTC
>few|17|TRBJ1-2|NA|TRBV4-1
CASSQEARIPGSYGYTF
TGCGCCAGCAGCCAAGAAGCCAGAATCCCCGGGAGCTATGGCTACACCTTC
>few|14|TRBJ2-1|NA|TRBV28
CASSSQGPRNEQFF
TGTGCCAGCAGTTCACAGGGACCCCGCAATGAGCAGTTCTTC
>NA|14|TRBJ1-2|TRBD1|TRBV2
CASSVRTGTTPRTF
TGTGCCAGCAGTGTCCGGACAGGAACGACTCCCCGCACCTTC
>few|11|TRBJ2-1|NA|TRBV20-1
CSATGQNEQFF
TGCAGTGCTACCGGACAGAATGAGCAGTTCTTC
>NA|13|TRBJ2-1|TRBD2|TRBV10-3
CATRLAGGHEQFF
TGTGCCACCCGACTAGCGGGGGGACATGAGCAGTTCTTC
>few|16|TRBJ1-6|TRBD1|TRBV15
CATSRVLGQGDSPLHF
TGTGCCACCAGCAGAGTTTTGGGACAGGGGGATTCACCCCTCCACTTT
>NA|14|TRBJ2-1|TRBD1|TRBV12-5
CASGLGQGAGEQFF
TGTGCTAGTGGTCTCGGACAGGGGGCTGGTGAGCAGTTCTTC
>NA|18|TRBJ2-3|TRBD1|TRBV15
CATSRDTRTGFDTDTQYF
TGTGCCACCAGCAGAGATACCAGGACAGGGTTTGACACAGATACGCAGTATTTT
>few|13|TRBJ1-2|NA|TRBV29-1
CSAKRTDNYGYTF
TGCAGCGCTAAGCGGACGGATAACTATGGCTACACCTTC
>few|11|TRBJ2-3|NA|TRBV18
CASLTGDTQYF
TGTGCCAGCCTTACGGGAGATACGCAGTATTTT
>NA|16|TRBJ2-3|TRBD2|TRBV9
CASSVIGRVTTDTQYF
TGTGCCAGCAGCGTGATAGGGAGGGTTACCACAGATACGCAGTATTTT
>NA|16|TRBJ2-3|TRBD2|TRBV7-3
CASSSGLAGVTDTQYF
TGTGCCAGCAGCTCTGGACTAGCGGGAGTTACAGATACGCAGTATTTT
>NA|18|TRBJ2-6|TRBD1|TRBV7-9
CASSVTGQGISGANVLTF
TGTGCCAGCAGCGTAACGGGACAGGGGATCTCTGGGGCCAACGTCCTGACTTTC
>NA|12|TRBJ2-7|NA|TRBV9
CASSGLSVEQYF
TGTGCCAGCAGCGGGCTTTCGGTCGAGCAGTACTTC
>NA|17|TRBJ2-5|NA|TRBV21-1
CASSKALEGKVKETQYF
TGTGCCAGCAGCAAAGCGCTCGAGGGGAAGGTCAAAGAGACCCAGTACTTC
>NA|15|TRBJ1-2|NA|TRBV4-3
CASSQDPGQNYGYTF
TGCGCCAGCAGCCAAGATCCAGGGCAGAACTATGGCTACACCTTC